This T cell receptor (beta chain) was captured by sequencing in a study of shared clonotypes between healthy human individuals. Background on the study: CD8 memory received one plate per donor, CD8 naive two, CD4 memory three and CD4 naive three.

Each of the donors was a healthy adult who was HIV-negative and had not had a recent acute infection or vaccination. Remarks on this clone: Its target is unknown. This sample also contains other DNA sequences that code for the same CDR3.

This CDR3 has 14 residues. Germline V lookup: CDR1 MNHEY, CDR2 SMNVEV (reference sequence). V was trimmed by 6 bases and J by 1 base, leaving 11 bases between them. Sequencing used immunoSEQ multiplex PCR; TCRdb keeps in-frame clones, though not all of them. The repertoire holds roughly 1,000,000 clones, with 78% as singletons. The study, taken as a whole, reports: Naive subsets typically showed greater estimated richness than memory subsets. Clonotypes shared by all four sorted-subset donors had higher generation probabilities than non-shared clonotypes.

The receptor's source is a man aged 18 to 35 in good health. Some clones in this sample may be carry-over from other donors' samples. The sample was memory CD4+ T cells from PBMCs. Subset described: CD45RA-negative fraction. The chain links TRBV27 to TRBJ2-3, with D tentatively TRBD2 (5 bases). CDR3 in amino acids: CASSRDRGTDTQYF. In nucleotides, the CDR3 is TGTGCCAGCAGCCGGGATAGGGGCACAGATACGCAGTATTTT.